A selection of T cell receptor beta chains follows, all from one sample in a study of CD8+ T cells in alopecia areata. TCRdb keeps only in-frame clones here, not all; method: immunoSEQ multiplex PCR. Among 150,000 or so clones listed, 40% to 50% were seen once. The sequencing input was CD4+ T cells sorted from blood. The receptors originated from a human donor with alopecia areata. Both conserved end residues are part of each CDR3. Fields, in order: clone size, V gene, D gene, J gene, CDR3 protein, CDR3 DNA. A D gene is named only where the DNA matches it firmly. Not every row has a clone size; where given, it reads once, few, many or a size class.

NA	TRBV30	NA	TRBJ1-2	CAWSGTDYGYTF	TGTGCCTGGAGTGGGACAGACTATGGCTACACCTTC
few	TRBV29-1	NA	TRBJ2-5	CSVGSYQETQYF	TGCAGCGTTGGATCGTACCAAGAGACCCAGTACTTC
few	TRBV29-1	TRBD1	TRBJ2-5	CSVSGQGRETQYF	TGCAGCGTCTCGGGACAGGGGAGAGAGACCCAGTACTTC
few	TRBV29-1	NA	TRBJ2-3	CSVESSTDTQYF	TGCAGCGTTGAATCTAGCACAGATACGCAGTATTTT
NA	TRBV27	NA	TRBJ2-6	CASSFPGSGANVLTF	TGTGCCAGCAGTTTCCCAGGGAGCGGGGCCAACGTCCTGACTTTC
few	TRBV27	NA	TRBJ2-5	CASSPGGTQYF	TGTGCCAGCAGTCCGGGCGGGACCCAGTACTTC
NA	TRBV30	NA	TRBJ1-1	CACSSRPEAFF	TGTGCCTGTAGCAGCCGCCCTGAAGCTTTCTTT
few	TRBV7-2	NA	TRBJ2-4	CASSFEVENIQYF	TGTGCCAGCAGCTTTGAGGTGGAAAACATTCAGTACTTC
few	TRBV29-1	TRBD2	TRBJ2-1	CSVLNLLAGGNGEQFF	TGCAGCGTTTTAAATCTACTAGCGGGAGGCAACGGTGAGCAGTTCTTC
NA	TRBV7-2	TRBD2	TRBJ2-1	CASSLRSPGLAGEHEQFF	TGTGCCAGCAGCTTACGGTCGCCCGGGCTAGCGGGAGAGCATGAGCAGTTCTTC
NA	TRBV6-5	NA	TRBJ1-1	CASTRGSLAEAFF	TGTGCCAGCACAAGAGGGTCTTTAGCTGAAGCTTTCTTT
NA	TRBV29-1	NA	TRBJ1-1	CSVVSLATEAFF	TGCAGCGTTGTAAGTCTGGCCACTGAAGCTTTCTTT
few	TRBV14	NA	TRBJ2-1	CASSSWAEQFF	TGTGCCAGCAGCTCCTGGGCTGAGCAGTTCTTC
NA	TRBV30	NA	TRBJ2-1	CAWSAQSWSSEQFF	TGTGCCTGGAGTGCTCAGAGCTGGAGTTCTGAGCAGTTCTTC
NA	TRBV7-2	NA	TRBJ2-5	CASSLWAIQETQYF	TGTGCCAGCAGCTTATGGGCAATACAAGAGACCCAGTACTTC
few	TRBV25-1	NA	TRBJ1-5	CASSEAGRSNQPQHF	TGTGCCAGCAGTGAAGCAGGGAGAAGCAATCAGCCCCAGCATTTT
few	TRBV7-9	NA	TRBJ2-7	CASSPSVGAEQYF	TGTGCCAGCAGCCCGAGTGTGGGGGCCGAGCAGTACTTC
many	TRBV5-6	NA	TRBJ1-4	CASGKRRFGELFF	TGTGCCAGCGGCAAGAGGAGATTCGGCGAACTGTTTTTT
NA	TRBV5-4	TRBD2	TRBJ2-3	CASSFYSGRNTDTQYF	TGTGCCAGCAGCTTTTACAGCGGGAGAAACACAGATACGCAGTATTTT
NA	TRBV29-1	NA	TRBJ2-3	CSARDGFGQLTDTQYF	TGCAGCGCCCGAGATGGGTTTGGACAGCTCACAGATACGCAGTATTTT
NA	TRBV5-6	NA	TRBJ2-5	CASSLVETQYF	TGTGCCAGCAGCTTGGTCGAGACCCAGTACTTC
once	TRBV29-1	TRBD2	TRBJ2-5	CSGSPILAGAQETQYF	TGCAGCGGCAGCCCCATTTTAGCGGGGGCCCAAGAGACCCAGTACTTC
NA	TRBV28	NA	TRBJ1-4	CASSSGVNGEKLFF	TGTGCCAGCAGTTCCGGAGTCAACGGTGAAAAACTGTTTTTT
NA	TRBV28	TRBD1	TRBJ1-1	CASSLAGGTEAFF	TGTGCCAGCAGTTTGGCAGGGGGCACTGAAGCTTTCTTT
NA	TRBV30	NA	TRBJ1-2	CAWTGGGYGYTF	TGTGCCTGGACCGGGGGGGGTTATGGCTACACCTTC
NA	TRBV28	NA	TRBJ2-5	CASSLVGGLQETQYF	TGTGCCAGCAGTTTGGTCGGCGGTCTCCAAGAGACCCAGTACTTC
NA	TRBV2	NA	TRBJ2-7	CASRTGFSYEQYF	TGTGCCAGCAGAACAGGTTTCTCCTACGAGCAGTACTTC
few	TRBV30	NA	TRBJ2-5	CAWSPLSTALETQYF	TGTGCCTGGAGTCCATTATCTACAGCGCTAGAGACCCAGTACTTC
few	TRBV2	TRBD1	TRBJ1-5	CASSLADRSNQPQHF	TGTGCCAGCAGCCTCGCGGACAGGAGTAATCAGCCCCAGCATTTT
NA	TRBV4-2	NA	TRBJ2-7	CASSPHDKGLIYEQYF	TGTGCCAGCAGCCCACACGACAAGGGCCTGATCTACGAGCAGTACTTC
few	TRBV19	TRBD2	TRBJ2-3	CASSARLAGRTDTQYF	TGTGCCAGTAGTGCCAGACTAGCGGGGCGCACAGATACGCAGTATTTT
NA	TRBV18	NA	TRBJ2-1	CASSPSVIRAYNEQFF	TGTGCCAGCTCACCATCGGTAATTAGGGCCTACAATGAGCAGTTCTTC
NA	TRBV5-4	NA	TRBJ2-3	CASRTGGSDTQYF	TGTGCCAGCCGCACCGGCGGTTCAGATACGCAGTATTTT
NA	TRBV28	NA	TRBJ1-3	CASSSLSGNTIYF	TGTGCCAGCAGTTCCCTCTCTGGAAACACCATATATTTT
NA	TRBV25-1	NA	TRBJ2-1	CASSASGNYNEQFF	TGTGCCAGCAGTGCCTCCGGGAATTACAATGAGCAGTTCTTC
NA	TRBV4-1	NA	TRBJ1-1	CASSPRSGGSNTEAFF	TGCGCCAGCAGCCCCAGGTCGGGGGGATCCAACACTGAAGCTTTCTTT
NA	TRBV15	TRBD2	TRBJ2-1	CATNDGVRRGVDNEQFF	TGTGCCACCAACGATGGGGTGAGACGGGGGGTAGACAATGAGCAGTTCTTC
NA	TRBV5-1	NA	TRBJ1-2	CASSEPGRSGYTF	TGCGCCAGCAGCGAACCGGGCCGCAGTGGCTACACCTTC
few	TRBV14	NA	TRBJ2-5	CASSQGGSVGETQYF	TGTGCCAGCAGCCAGGGAGGCTCCGTAGGGGAGACCCAGTACTTC
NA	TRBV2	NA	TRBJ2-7	CASSTDSVSYEQYF	TGTGCCAGCAGTACCGACAGCGTTTCCTACGAGCAGTACTTC
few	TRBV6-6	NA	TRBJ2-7	CASSRLAYEQYF	TGTGCCAGCAGTCGACTAGCCTACGAGCAGTACTTC
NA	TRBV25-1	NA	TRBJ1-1	CASSERVIGTEAFF	TGTGCCAGCAGTGAAAGGGTAATCGGCACTGAAGCTTTCTTT
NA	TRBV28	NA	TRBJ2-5	CASSLGVETQYF	TGTGCCAGCAGTTTGGGCGTCGAGACCCAGTACTTC
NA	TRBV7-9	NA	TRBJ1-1	CASSPSDTNTEAFF	TGTGCCAGCAGCCCTTCGGATACGAACACTGAAGCTTTCTTT
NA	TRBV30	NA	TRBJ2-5	CAWSVLRGLETQYF	TGTGCCTGGAGTGTACTCAGAGGGTTAGAGACCCAGTACTTC
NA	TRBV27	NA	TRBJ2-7	CASSLGVPSYEQYF	TGTGCCAGCAGTTTAGGAGTCCCATCCTACGAGCAGTACTTC
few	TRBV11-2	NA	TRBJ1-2	CASSPSNYGYTF	TGTGCCAGCAGCCCGTCTAACTATGGCTACACCTTC
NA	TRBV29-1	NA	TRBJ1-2	CSVEGPPTLF	TGCAGCGTTGAAGGGCCGCCTACCCTCTTC
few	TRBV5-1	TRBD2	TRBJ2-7	CASSGSGSYEQYF	TGCGCCAGCAGCGGAAGCGGGAGTTACGAGCAGTACTTC
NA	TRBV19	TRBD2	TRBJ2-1	CASSRPAGASGDEQFF	TGTGCCAGTAGTCGCCCAGCGGGAGCGAGCGGCGATGAGCAGTTCTTC
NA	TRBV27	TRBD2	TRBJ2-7	CASSEWTSGRSIEQYF	TGTGCCAGCTCGGAGTGGACTAGCGGGAGGTCTATCGAGCAGTACTTC